The 6 T cell receptor beta chains listed next were all sequenced from one sample in a study of blood T cell repertoires in COVID-19. Profiled with immunoSEQ multiplex PCR; TCRdb holds only in-frame clones, not every one. The profile shows about 190,000 clones, approximately 86% of them singletons. What was sequenced was peripheral blood. These receptors all come from a man aged 30 to 45 with acute or convalescent COVID-19.

This chain uses TRBV7-6 with TRBJ2-5; 12 bases fit TRBD1. The V segment lost 5 bases and the J segment 5 bases; nucleotides outside the gene matches: 3. Germline CDR1 reads SGHVS; CDR2 reads FNYEAQ. The CDR3 has 14 amino acids. The CDR3 here is CASSAGTGGETQYF. The CDR3 DNA reads TGTGCCAGCAGCGCCGGGACAGGGGGCGAGACCCAGTACTTC. Using reference TRBV7-6 and TRBJ2-5 for the parts outside the CDR3, the full variable domain is GAGVSQSPRYKVTKRGQDVALRCDPISGHVSLYWYRQALGQGPEFLTYFNYEAQQDKSGLPNDRFSAERPEGSISTLTIQRTEQRDSAMYRCASSAGTGGETQYFGPGTRLLVL.

This sequence joins TRBV28 and TRBJ1-2; the match to TRBD1 covers 8 bases. V trimming: 1 base; J trimming: 4 bases; junction bases outside the gene matches: 5. CDR1 is MDHEN, CDR2 SYDVKM, per germline. This CDR3 has 15 residues. The CDR3 DNA reads as TGTGCCAGCAGTTTATTGGGTGGACAGGGCTATGGCTACACCTTC. Translation: CASSLLGGQGYGYTF.

The chain uses TRBV5-4 and TRBJ1-1; the D gene is possibly TRBD1 (5 bases). V dropped 6 bases and J dropped 0 bases, with 9 bases sitting between them. The V gene's germline CDR1 is SGHNT and CDR2 YYREEE (reference sequence). The CDR3 is 13 residues long. The CDR3 DNA reads as TGTGCCAGCACGTCGACAGTGAACACTGAAGCTTTCTTT. Its translation is CASTSTVNTEAFF.

The chain employs TRBV9 and TRBJ2-1, with D possibly being TRBD2 (5 bases). V gave up 4 bases and J gave up 8 bases, with 19 bases separating them. The CDR3 is 15 residues long. CDR1 and CDR2 from the germline V gene are SGDLS and YYNGEE. For the CDR3, the DNA is TGTGCCAGCAGCCCCGACGGGCTAGCTTTGGATGAGCAGTTCTTC. This encodes CASSPDGLALDEQFF. Based on the CDR3 plus reference TRBV9 and TRBJ2-1, the full variable domain is DSGVTQTPKHLITATGQRVTLRCSPRSGDLSVYWYQQSLDQGLQFLIQYYNGEERAKGNILERFSAQQFPDLHSELNLSSLELGDSALYFCASSPDGLALDEQFFGPGTRLTVL.

As to this clone: Other DNA sequences in the sample encode the same CDR3. V usage is TRBV14 and J usage is TRBJ2-6, with 7 bases lining up with TRBD2. The CDR3 sequence is 16 residues long. CDR1 is SGHDN, CDR2 FVKESK, per germline. Unmatched junction bases numbered 2, after V lost 3 bases and J lost 0 bases. As DNA, the CDR3 is TGTGCCAGCAGCCAGGGGGGGTACTCTGGGGCCAACGTCCTGACTTTC. This codes for CASSQGGYSGANVLTF.

The chain has TRBV27 and TRBJ1-5, with D unclear. The V gene lost 1 base and the J gene lost 2 bases, with 6 bases spanning the gap. Germline V gene sequence: CDR1 MNHEY, CDR2 SMNVEV (reference sequence). This CDR3 is built from 14 residues. CDR3 DNA sequence: TGTGCCAGCAGTTTATTCTCAGGCAATCAGCCCCAGCATTTT. Translating it yields CASSLFSGNQPQHF.